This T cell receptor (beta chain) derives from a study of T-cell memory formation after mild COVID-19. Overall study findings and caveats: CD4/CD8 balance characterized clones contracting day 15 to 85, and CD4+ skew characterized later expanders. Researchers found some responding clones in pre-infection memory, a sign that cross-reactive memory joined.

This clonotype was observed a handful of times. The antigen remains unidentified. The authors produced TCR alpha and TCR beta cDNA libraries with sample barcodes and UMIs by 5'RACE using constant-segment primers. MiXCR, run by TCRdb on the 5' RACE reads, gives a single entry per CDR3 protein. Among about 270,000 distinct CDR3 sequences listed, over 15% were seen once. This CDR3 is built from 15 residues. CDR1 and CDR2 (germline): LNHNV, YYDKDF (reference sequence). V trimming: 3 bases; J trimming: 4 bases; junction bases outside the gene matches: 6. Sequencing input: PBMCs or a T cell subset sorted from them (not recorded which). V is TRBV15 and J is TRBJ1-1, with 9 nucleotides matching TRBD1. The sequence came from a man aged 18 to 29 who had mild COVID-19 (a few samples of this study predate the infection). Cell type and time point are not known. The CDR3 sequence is CATSSNRGQVTEAFF. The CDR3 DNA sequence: TGTGCCACCAGCAGCAACAGGGGGCAGGTCACTGAAGCTTTCTTT.